This T cell receptor beta chain emerged from a study of T cells in Graves' hyperthyroidism and ophthalmopathy. From RNA transcripts, TCR beta CDR3 regions were amplified. When the TCR CDR3 underwent first-round RT-PCR, the HTBI primer set was used. One entry per CDR3 protein, called by TCRdb with MiXCR from the multiplex PCR reads. In the table there are around 340,000 distinct CDR3 sequences, approximately 17% of which are singletons. Uncontrolled infection, other autoimmune disease, pregnancy and lactation each barred patients from inclusion. The study based diagnoses on clinical symptoms, serum thyroxine and TRAb, thyroid ultrasound and orbital computed tomography. Overall study results and limits: Among thyroid clonotypes expanded above 0.001, most also appeared in blood.

With regard to this clonotype: What it binds is unknown.

CDR3 length: 15 residues. With 6 bases removed from V and 2 bases from J, the gap between germline ends came to 16 bases. CDR1 and CDR2 from the germline V gene are SEHNR and FQNEAQ (reference sequence). The material sequenced was blood. This TCR derives from a woman aged 30 to 39 with Graves' hyperthyroidism that later progressed to Graves' ophthalmopathy. The chain joins TRBV7-9 to TRBJ2-5; maybe TRBD1 (6 bases). The CDR3 coding sequence is TGTGCCAGCAGGGACATGGGGGCACCTCAAGAGACCCAGTACTTC. This sequence encodes CASRDMGAPQETQYF.